A single T cell receptor beta chain is shown here with its context. Antigen specificity is unknown. This CDR3 has 13 residues. The V end lost 0 bases, the J end lost 7 bases, and 10 bases lay between the germline ends. The germline CDR1 and CDR2 sequences are SGHRS and YFSETQ. This record belongs to a study of vaccination effects on CD4 cells after COVID-19. Study-level findings and limits: Vaccine- and infection-induced clones showed marked clonal contraction late following vaccination. Vaccine-induced clones in healthy vaccinees cross-reacted with common cold coronaviruses in only 1 of 255 cases.

Some clones are missing from TCRdb's copy, which holds only in-frame ones; the method was immunoSEQ multiplex PCR. The sample holds approximately 76,000 clones, more than 60% seen once. Antigen-specific CD4+ T cells were expanded (with viral peptide pools) by the ViraFEST assay ahead of sequencing. Once cultured for approximately eleven days, the cells underwent separation to obtain CD4+ T cells. Neither prior SARS-CoV-2 infection nor positive nucleocapsid antibodies were present in the vaccine recipients. This TCR was sampled from a human donor who received a COVID-19 vaccine. This rearrangement joins TRBV5-1 to TRBJ1-2; D not resolved. The input for sequencing was CD4+ T cells from PBMCs cultured with SARS-CoV-2 spike peptides, taken before COVID-19 vaccination. The CDR3, as DNA: TGCGCCAGCAGCTTGGAAAGGGTACGTGGCTACACCTTC. This encodes CASSLERVRGYTF.